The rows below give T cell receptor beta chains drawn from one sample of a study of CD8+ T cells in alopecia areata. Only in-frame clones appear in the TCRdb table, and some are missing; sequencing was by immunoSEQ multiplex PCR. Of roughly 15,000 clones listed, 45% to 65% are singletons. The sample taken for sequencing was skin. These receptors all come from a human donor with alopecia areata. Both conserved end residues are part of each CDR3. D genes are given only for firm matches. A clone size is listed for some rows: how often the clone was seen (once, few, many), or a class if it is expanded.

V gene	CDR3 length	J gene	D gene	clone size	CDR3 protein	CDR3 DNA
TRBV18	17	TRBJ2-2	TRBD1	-	CASSPLLQGTVSGELFF	TGTGCCAGCTCACCACTCCTGCAGGGGACAGTTTCAGGGGAGCTGTTTTTT
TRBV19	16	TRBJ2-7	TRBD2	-	CASSLARTSGPYEQYF	TGTGCCAGTAGTCTAGCCCGAACTAGCGGACCCTACGAGCAGTACTTC
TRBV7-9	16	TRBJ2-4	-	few	CASSLGVGGARNIQYF	TGTGCCAGCAGCTTAGGGGTTGGTGGGGCCAGAAACATTCAGTACTTC
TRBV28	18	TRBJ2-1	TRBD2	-	CASSFPISGRTPYNEQFF	TGTGCCAGCAGTTTTCCCATTAGCGGGAGGACCCCCTACAATGAGCAGTTCTTC
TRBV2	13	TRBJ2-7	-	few	CASILGRGYEQYF	TGTGCCAGCATCTTGGGCAGGGGATACGAGCAGTACTTC
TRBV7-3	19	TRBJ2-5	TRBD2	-	CASSPHPHPPGLAWETQYF	TGTGCCAGCAGCCCCCACCCCCACCCTCCGGGACTAGCGTGGGAGACCCAGTACTTC
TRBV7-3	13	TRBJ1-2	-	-	CASSSGESYGYTF	TGTGCCAGCAGCTCTGGCGAATCCTACGGCTACACCTTC
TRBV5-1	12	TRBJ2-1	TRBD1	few	CASRDRGNEQFF	TGCGCCAGCAGGGACAGGGGGAATGAGCAGTTCTTC
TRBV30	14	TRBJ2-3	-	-	CAWGAQGVTDTQYF	TGTGCCTGGGGCGCCCAGGGTGTCACAGATACGCAGTATTTT
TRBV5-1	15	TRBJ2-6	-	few	CASSLDLSGANVLTF	TGCGCCAGCAGCCTAGACTTGTCTGGGGCCAACGTCCTGACTTTC
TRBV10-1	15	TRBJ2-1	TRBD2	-	CASSERGSSYNEQFF	TGCGCCAGCAGTGAGCGCGGGAGCTCCTACAATGAGCAGTTCTTC